This T cell receptor beta chain was recovered during a study of T cell responses to AZD1222 COVID-19 vaccine (dated by TCRdb to about 2021). Regarding the complete study: AZD1222 recipients with second doses at about 4 weeks or about 12 weeks were pooled, because spike-specific TCR depth and breadth did not differ between schedules. A total of about 230 trial participants underwent TCR sequencing, of whom some 210 received two doses of AZD1222 and 26 received two doses of the MenACWY control vaccine. Trial participants were enrolled by age into subgroups of 18-55, 56-69 and 70-plus years, and roughly 150, 30 and 60 TCR-sequenced participants, respectively, were included in these subgroups.

In the case of this clone: Its specific antigen is unknown. No much larger clone is present one base from it, and per-base qualities are unavailable.

The meaning of the sample's time point label: baseline before first vaccination. Vaccinee samples were obtained from the UK trials COV001 and COV002, which included a single-blind randomized controlled phase 2/3 trial of AZD1222 (ChAdOx1 nCoV-19) in healthy adults. Trial participant PBMC samples were collected at day 0 and day 28 after the second dose for TCRbeta chain sequencing. Results and caveats for the whole study, not just this receptor: Spike-specific TCR breadth and depth rose significantly after two AZD1222 doses compared with day 0 and with MenACWY recipients. The whole spike protein was spanned by vaccine-associated CD4 TCRs, and dominant responses were seen in regions 160-218 and 743-854. In the small 56-69-year group, the increase in depth fell short of significance, most likely because of low power. Participants were mostly white British, with more females than males. The authors suggested clonal diversity may have been underestimated. No day 14 peak-response samples were available, so repertoires were characterized only after the peak T cell response. Reportedly, almost half of the unique spike-specific TCRs recognized epitopes lying outside the regions that are mutated in the B.1.351 and B.1.1.7 variants. Conclusions about previously exposed vaccinees are limited, since just five or six AZD1222 recipients were seropositive for SARS-CoV-2 at baseline.

V loses 2 bases of germline sequence and J loses 4 bases, and the interval between the two ends is 4 bases. CDR1 SEHNR and CDR2 FQNEAQ were looked up in the germline V gene (reference sequence). There are 12 amino acids in the CDR3, from cysteine to phenylalanine inclusive. Solely the CDR3 DNA is kept, with 36 bases framed from the first base. The CDR3 regions of human TCRbeta chains were analyzed by immunosequencing. As for how the authors treated the data: Repertoire TCRs were checked for matches against a reference library of SARS-CoV-2-specific TCRs that had been generated using the MIRA antigen-specificity platform. Breadth meant the fraction of unique TCRs that were SARS-CoV-2-associated, whereas depth meant the fraction of total T cells that were SARS-CoV-2-associated. Using the MIRA data, every spike-specific TCR was mapped to the spike region that the TCR reacted to and assigned to either a CD4 or a CD8 class. Log10-transformed breadth and depth values were compared by one-way ANOVA with Sidak's multiple comparisons tests. TCRdb stores this immuneACCESS table with in-frame sequences only. Part of the clones is absent; in the studies checked, under half of the shortfall reflects unresolved V genes, and no reason is known for the rest. The D gene and trimming were derived from the DNA, and the V and J assignments and clone size from that table. A total of 85,000 to 120,000 clones appear in this sample, 85% to 90% of them only once. The ten largest clones add up to around 5% of the sample.

This receptor was taken from an adult in good health. The V and J segments used are TRBV7-9 and TRBJ2-3; the D gene is unclear. This sample comprised peripheral blood, obtained on day 0 of AZD1222 vaccination. The bases read TGTGCCAGCAGCTTAACCGCAGATACGCAGTATTTT. Translated, this gives CASSLTADTQYF. Supplemented by the reference TRBV7-9 and TRBJ2-3 proteins around the CDR3, the complete variable domain is DTGVSQNPRHKITKRGQNVTFRCDPISEHNRLYWYRQTLGQGPEFLTYFQNEAQLEKSRLLSDRFSAERPKGSFSTLEIQRTEQGDSAMYLCASSLTADTQYFGPGTRLTVL.